The present entry profiles one TCR beta chain with its context. These data come from a study of T cell changes during pregnancy in multiple sclerosis. Some clones are missing from TCRdb's copy, which holds only in-frame ones; the method was immunoSEQ multiplex PCR. The sample lists over 65,000 clones; about 89% were seen once. Germline lookup yields CDR1 SGHTA and CDR2 FQGNSA. The CDR3 is 13 residues long. V gave up 1 base and J gave up 6 bases, with 10 bases separating them. The receptor comes from a female donor with multiple sclerosis, enrolled in a pregnancy study. This chain links TRBV7-2 with TRBJ2-7; D uncertain. The sequencing here drew on peripheral blood, taken in the first trimester of pregnancy. CDR3 nucleotides: TGTGCCAGCAGCTTAGATAGCCCCGCCGAGCAGTACTTC. Its protein is CASSLDSPAEQYF.